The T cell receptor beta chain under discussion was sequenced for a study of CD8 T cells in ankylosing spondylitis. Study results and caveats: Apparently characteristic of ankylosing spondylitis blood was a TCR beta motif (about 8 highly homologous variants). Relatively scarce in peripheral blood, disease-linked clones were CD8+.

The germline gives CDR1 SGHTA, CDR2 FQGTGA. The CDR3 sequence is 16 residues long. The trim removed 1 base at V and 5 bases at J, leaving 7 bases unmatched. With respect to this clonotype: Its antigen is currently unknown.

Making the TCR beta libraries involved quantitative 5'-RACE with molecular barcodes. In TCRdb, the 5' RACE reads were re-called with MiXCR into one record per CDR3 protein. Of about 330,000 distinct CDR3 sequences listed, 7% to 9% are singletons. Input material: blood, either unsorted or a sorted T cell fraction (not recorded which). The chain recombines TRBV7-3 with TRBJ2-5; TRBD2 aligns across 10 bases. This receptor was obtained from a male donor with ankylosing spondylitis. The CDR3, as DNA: TGTGCCAGCAGCTTAATCGGTAGCGGGAGGTTTGAGACCCAGTACTTC. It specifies CASSLIGSGRFETQYF.